This T cell receptor beta chain was identified in a study of technical replicates of blood from several donors. The protocol was immunoSEQ multiplex PCR, while the TCRdb copy is restricted to in-frame clones and leaves out a portion. Of about 67,000 clones listed, roughly 98% were seen once; the top ten hold 0.16%. Germline V CDR1 and CDR2: MDHEN, SYDVKM. V lost 8 bases and J 2 bases, leaving 6 bases between the germline ends. The CDR3 covers 11 residues. V is TRBV28 and J is TRBJ1-2, with no clear D. The sequenced material came from T cells isolated from PBMCs. This receptor was taken from a human donor in good health. The CDR3 sequence is CASGQNYGYTF. The CDR3 nucleotides read TGTGCCAGCGGCCAGAACTATGGCTACACCTTC.